The 17 T cell receptor beta chains below all came from one sample that was sequenced in a study of shared clonotypes between healthy human individuals. This table comes from immunoSEQ multiplex PCR, and its TCRdb copy is limited to in-frame clones, with some not included. The table has around 180,000 clones, roughly 93% seen once. Sequencing was done on a sample of naive CD4+ T cells sorted from blood. Stated subset: CD45RA+ positively selected. The receptors stem from a woman in her thirties in good health.

The chain recombines TRBV2 with TRBJ2-5; no firm D call. Matching the DNA end better, TRBJ2-7 makes the J call doubtful. From germline, CDR1 is SNHLY and CDR2 FYNNEI. The CDR3 is 11 residues long. In DNA, the CDR3 is TGTGCCAGCAGCCCCAGCTACGAGCAGTACTTC. Translating gives CASSPSYEQYF.

The chain links TRBV2 to TRBJ2-7; 9 bases agree with TRBD2. The ends lost 8 bases at V and 4 bases at J; junction bases unmatched: 9. Germline V gene data show CDR1 as SNHLY and CDR2 as FYNNEI. CDR3 length equals 14 residues. The CDR3, as DNA: TGTGCCAGCGATAGCGGGAGAACGTTGTACGAGCAGTACTTC. This encodes CASDSGRTLYEQYF.

The chain employs TRBV9 and TRBJ1-5; possible D gene TRBD1, 5 bases. The ends were cut back, 0 bases at V and 3 bases at J, with 7 bases in the middle. The CDR3 loop spans 14 amino acids. Germline lookup yields CDR1 SGDLS and CDR2 YYNGEE. The CDR3 DNA sequence: TGTGCCAGCAGCGTAGCACAGGACAATCAGCCCCAGCATTTT. Encoded protein: CASSVAQDNQPQHF.

The chain has TRBV7-6 and TRBJ2-5, with a tentative D call TRBD1 (5 bases). Gene TRBJ2-7 matches the end of the DNA better, so the J call may be wrong. Germline V lookup: CDR1 SGHVS, CDR2 FNYEAQ. CDR3 size: 16 residues. The chain's CDR3 is CASSSVPGHRIYEQYF. CDR3 coding DNA: TGTGCCAGCAGCTCCGTCCCAGGACATAGGATCTACGAGCAGTACTTC.

This chain uses TRBV4-2 with TRBJ2-3; TRBD2 is a possible D gene (5 bases). The CDR3 consists of 15 residues. Trimming removed 6 bases at V and 2 bases at J, with 15 bases between. In germline, CDR1 is LGHNA, CDR2 YNFKEQ. CDR3 nucleotide sequence: TGTGCCAGCAGACGATCCGGGGAAACCACAGATACGCAGTATTTT. Protein sequence: CASRRSGETTDTQYF.

This sequence joins TRBV28 and TRBJ2-7; D ambiguous. The V end was cut by 3 bases, the J end by 7 bases, with 16 bases between. Per the germline V gene, CDR1 is MDHEN and CDR2 is SYDVKM. The length of the CDR3 is 14 residues. The CDR3 spells CASSFRPTPMEQYF. CDR3 sequence (DNA): TGTGCCAGCAGTTTTAGGCCTACTCCCATGGAGCAGTACTTC.

The chain employs TRBV28 and TRBJ2-5; 10 bases are a match to TRBD1. V shed 4 bases and J 4 bases; nucleotides not matched to a gene: 9. The germline gives CDR1 MDHEN, CDR2 SYDVKM. The CDR3 has 16 amino acids. CDR3 amino acids: CASSSPGQGLGETQYF. CDR3 in DNA: TGTGCCAGCAGTTCACCGGGACAGGGGTTGGGAGAGACCCAGTACTTC. The full variable domain, with the rest looked up from reference TRBV28 and TRBJ2-5, is DVKVTQSSRYLVKRTGEKVFLECVQDMDHENMFWYRQDPGLGLRLIYFSYDVKMKEKGDIPEGYSVSREKKERFSLILESASTNQTSMYLCASSSPGQGLGETQYFGPGTRLLVL.

The chain has TRBV6-5 and TRBJ1-3; D unresolved. The V gene's germline CDR1 is MNHEY and CDR2 SVGAGI. The length of the CDR3 is 10 residues. Trimming shortened V by 6 bases and J by 4 bases, and 1 base separated the two germline ends. CDR3 nucleotide sequence: TGTGCCAGCAGAGGAAACACCATATATTTT. Translation gives CASRGNTIYF.

The CDR3 DNA follows: TGTGCCATCAGCAGAGACAGGGGGGACACTGAAGCTTTCTTT. Amino acid sequence: CAISRDRGDTEAFF. V is TRBV10-3 and J is TRBJ1-1; 9 bases fit TRBD1. This CDR3 has 14 amino acids. CDR1 is ENHRY, CDR2 SYGVKD, per germline. With V trimmed by 6 bases and J by 3 bases, 5 bases remained unmatched.

The chain combines TRBV18 with TRBJ1-1, with no clear D. The CDR3 contains 15 residues. Trimming removed 5 bases from V and 3 bases from J, with 16 bases in between. CDR1 is KGHSH, CDR2 LQKENI, per germline. DNA of the CDR3: TGTGCCAGCTCAGCATCCATTCTGAGGGACACTGAAGCTTTCTTT. Its protein product is CASSASILRDTEAFF.

The V call is TRBV2, the J call TRBJ1-1, with D unclear. Trimming cost V 3 bases and J 1 base, with 6 bases left between them. Germline V gives CDR1 SNHLY, CDR2 FYNNEI. The CDR3 consists of 13 residues. This CDR3 reads CASSDNRNTEAFF. The DNA of the CDR3 is TGTGCCAGCAGTGATAATAGGAACACTGAAGCTTTCTTT.

This chain joins TRBV28 and TRBJ2-7; unclear D gene. In germline, CDR1 is MDHEN, CDR2 SYDVKM. This CDR3 is built from 14 residues. Trimming cost V 1 base and J 2 bases, with 9 bases left between them. DNA of the CDR3: TGTGCCAGCAGTTTATCAAGGGCAGCCTACGAGCAGTACTTC. It translates to CASSLSRAAYEQYF.

The chain links TRBV27 to TRBJ2-7, with 14 bases fitting TRBD2. Germline CDR1 MNHEY, CDR2 SMNVEV (reference sequence). The J segment lost 0 bases and the V segment lost 6 bases, leaving 10 bases of the junction unmatched. The CDR3 extends over 18 amino acids. The CDR3 here is CASSQAGTSGGSSYEQYF. DNA for the CDR3: TGTGCCAGCAGCCAAGCCGGGACTAGCGGGGGTAGCTCCTACGAGCAGTACTTC.

The J gene is TRBJ1-5, the V gene TRBV11-2; D is perhaps TRBD1 (5 bases). V lost 0 bases and J lost 5, with 11 bases in between. The germline V gene has CDR1 SGHAT and CDR2 FQNNGV. The CDR3 loop spans 15 amino acids. The CDR3 protein is CASSLDQAGHQPQHF. CDR3 DNA: TGTGCCAGCAGCTTAGATCAGGCAGGGCATCAGCCCCAGCATTTT.

CDR3 in amino acids: CASSSALGTGNYEQYF. CDR3 nucleotides: TGTGCCAGCAGCTCCGCTTTGGGGACAGGGAACTACGAGCAGTACTTC. The genes are TRBV5-4 and TRBJ2-5; the match to TRBD1 covers 9 bases. With the DNA end fitting TRBJ2-7 better, the J assignment may be wrong. The CDR3 is 16 residues long. Germline CDR1 reads SGHNT; CDR2 reads YYREEE (reference sequence).

V is TRBV5-4 and J is TRBJ2-5; 11 bases fit TRBD2. Matching the DNA end better, TRBJ2-7 makes the J call doubtful. CDR3 size: 16 residues. Germline V CDR1 and CDR2: SGHNT, YYREEE (reference sequence). In nucleotides, the CDR3 is TGTGCCAGCAGCAAGGGGATAGCGGGAGGGCCGTACGAGCAGTACTTC. The encoded protein is CASSKGIAGGPYEQYF.

The chain carries TRBV2 and TRBJ2-7; D is perhaps TRBD1 or TRBD2 (5 bases each). Germline V gives CDR1 SNHLY, CDR2 FYNNEI. V was clipped by 5 bases and J by 1 base, with 15 bases between them. This CDR3 is 15 amino acids long. The CDR3, as DNA: TGTGCCAGCAGTTTTACCGGGACCGCATCCTACGAGCAGTACTTC. This gives the protein CASSFTGTASYEQYF.